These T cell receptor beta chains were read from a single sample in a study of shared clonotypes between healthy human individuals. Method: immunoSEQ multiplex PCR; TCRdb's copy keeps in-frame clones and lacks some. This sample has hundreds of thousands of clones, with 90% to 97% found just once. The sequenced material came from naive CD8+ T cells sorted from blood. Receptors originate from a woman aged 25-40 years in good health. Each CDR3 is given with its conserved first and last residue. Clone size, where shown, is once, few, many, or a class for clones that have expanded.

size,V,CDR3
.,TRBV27,CATLGLAGDNSPYNEQFF
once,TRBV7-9,CASSPDRGAGYTF
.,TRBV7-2,CASSSSGSSYEQYF
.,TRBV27,CASSLLSGAEQYF
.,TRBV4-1,CASSQEPGTYEQYF
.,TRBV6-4,CASSDRGGEKKYYEQYF
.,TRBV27,CATGSAGGTDTQYF
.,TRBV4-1,CASSQELMGAPLGNEQFF
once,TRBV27,CASSFAGGSYNEQFF
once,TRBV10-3,CAISEPLGQGQTVTQYF
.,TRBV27,CASSLGAGVEHGEQYF
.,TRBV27,CASSLGWDYGYTF
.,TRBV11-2,CASSSHSSNEQFF
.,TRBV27,CASSLGGVGNTIYF
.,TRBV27,CASSWDRYNEQFF
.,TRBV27,CASSTTRHTEAFF
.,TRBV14,CASSRGNTEAFF
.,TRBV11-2,CASSSPDRVKEKLFF
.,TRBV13,CASSLGVGTGDEQYF
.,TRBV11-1,CASSWTGDSGNTIYF
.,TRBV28,CASRSVGGGRVAALHF
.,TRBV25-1,CASSEFGHGEQYF
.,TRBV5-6,CASSLLTANYGYTF
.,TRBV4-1,CASSITASYEQYF
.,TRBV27,CASSLSWDRVSYEQYF
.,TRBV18,CASRSGLSVDYGYTF
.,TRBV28,CASSLFRKYTDTQYF
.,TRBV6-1,CASSEVKGWLSLNEQFF
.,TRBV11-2,CASSLELTAGAMDEQFF
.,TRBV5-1,CASSWTSGRDEQFF
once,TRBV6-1,CASRENSGSEYEQYF
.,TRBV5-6,CASSFATGRETQYF
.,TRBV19,CASRFRTGNTEAFF
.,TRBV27,CASSLGQQDLISGFPYEQYF
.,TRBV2,CASSEGASWAFF
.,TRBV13,CASSPGLATDTQYF
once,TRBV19,CASSTPRSRGTEAFF
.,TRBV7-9,CASSRDAALRNEQFF